These T cell receptor beta chains were read from a single sample in a study of control samples from healthy donors and cancer patients. Produced via immunoSEQ multiplex PCR; TCRdb's table is partial and in-frame only. Here the sample spans around 180,000 clones, around nine tenths being singletons. The sample comprised blood. Every receptor here comes from a woman aged 30 to 39 in good health. CDR3s include the opening cysteine and the closing phenylalanine or tryptophan. The D gene is left open where the match is weak. Clone size appears in some rows only: once, few, many, or a class for an expanded clone.

TRBV27	TRBJ1-4	-	once	TGTGCCAGCAGACCCGAGGAAAAAGGTGGGGAAAAACTGTTTTTT	CASRPEEKGGEKLFF
TRBV28	TRBJ1-2	-	-	TGTGCCTTAGGGGAAGGGAATGGCTACACCTTC	CALGEGNGYTF
TRBV6-5	TRBJ2-1	TRBD2	-	TGTGCCAGCAGTTACTCGATACTAGCGGGGTACAATGAGCAGTTCTTC	CASSYSILAGYNEQFF
TRBV18	TRBJ2-1	TRBD2	-	TGTGCCAGCTCGGGGACTAGCGGGCAGTTCTTC	CASSGTSGQFF
TRBV19	TRBJ2-3	-	-	TGTGCCAGTAGTATTCGGGGACCGGTCCGCGGGGCGGATACGCAGTATTTT	CASSIRGPVRGADTQYF
TRBV19	TRBJ1-6	-	-	TGTGCCAGTGCCCCCCGGACAGACAATTCACCCCTCCACTTT	CASAPRTDNSPLHF
TRBV28	TRBJ1-2	TRBD1	-	TGTGCCAGCAGTCCCGGGACAGGGGGCCTTGGCTACACCTTC	CASSPGTGGLGYTF
TRBV6-1	TRBJ2-6	TRBD2	-	TGTGCCAGCAGTGGGGCTAGCGGGACTGGGGCCAACGTCCTGACTTTC	CASSGASGTGANVLTF
TRBV6-1	TRBJ2-1	-	once	TGTGCCAGCAGTGAACGTTGGGGGCATGAGCAGTTCTTC	CASSERWGHEQFF
TRBV30	TRBJ1-6	TRBD1	-	TGTGCCTGGAGAGGGGGCAAAACAGGGGGCCACACTAATTCACCCCTCCACTTT	CAWRGGKTGGHTNSPLHF
TRBV9	TRBJ2-1	TRBD2	-	TGTGCCAGCAGCGTAGATGCTAGCGGGGGGGCTGGCGAGCAGTTCTTC	CASSVDASGGAGEQFF
TRBV27	TRBJ2-1	TRBD2	-	TGTGCCAGCAGTTTAGACCTCCCGCGCGGGGGGTCGTACAATGAGCAGTTCTTC	CASSLDLPRGGSYNEQFF
TRBV30	TRBJ2-5	-	-	TGTGCCTGGAGTGGGCGATTCCGGACCACTGGGGAGACCCAGTACTTC	CAWSGRFRTTGETQYF
TRBV28	TRBJ2-3	-	-	TGTGCCAGCAGTTTTACCCGGAATACGCAGTATTTT	CASSFTRNTQYF
TRBV6-5	TRBJ1-1	-	once	TGTGCCAGCCGGGACGGGACCATGAACACTGAAGCTTTCTTT	CASRDGTMNTEAFF
TRBV12-3/TRBV12-4	TRBJ2-7	-	-	TGTGCCAGCAGTTTCGCAGGATATTACGAGCAGTACTTC	CASSFAGYYEQYF
TRBV5-1	TRBJ1-2	-	-	TGCGCCAGCAGGGAGAACAGCTATGGCTACACCTTC	CASRENSYGYTF
TRBV10-3	TRBJ2-2	TRBD1	once	TGTGCCATCAGTGACCGGGACAGGGGGATCGCCGGGGAGCTGTTTTTT	CAISDRDRGIAGELFF
TRBV28	TRBJ1-1	-	-	TGTGCCACCGTAGGGAACACTGAAGCTTTCTTT	CATVGNTEAFF
TRBV7-9	TRBJ1-2	-	-	TGTGCCAGCAGCTTAGGGGCAGGGTCTGCCTATGGCTACACCTTC	CASSLGAGSAYGYTF
TRBV28	TRBJ1-5	TRBD1	few	TGTGCCAGTAGACAGGGCGGCAATCAGCCCCAGCATTTT	CASRQGGNQPQHF
TRBV5-1	TRBJ1-2	-	-	TGCGCCAGCAGCTTGGTTCCGGGGGACTATGGCTACACCTTC	CASSLVPGDYGYTF
TRBV28	TRBJ1-4	-	few	TGTGCCAGCAGTTTATTTGACAGAACCGAAAAACTGTTTTTT	CASSLFDRTEKLFF
TRBV6-6	TRBJ2-3	TRBD1	-	TGTGCCAGCAGTTACTCGTCAGGGGGTAGCACAGATACGCAGTATTTT	CASSYSSGGSTDTQYF
TRBV4-2	TRBJ2-3	-	-	TGTGCCAGCAGCCAAGATAGCGCGGCAGATACGCAGTATTTT	CASSQDSAADTQYF
TRBV5-1	TRBJ2-6	-	-	TGCGCCAGCAGCTTATCTGGGGCCAACGTCCTGACTTTC	CASSLSGANVLTF
TRBV3-1/TRBV3-2	TRBJ2-5	-	once	TGTGCCAGCAGCCACGCGGCAGGGGGCGGGGGGGCGGCCGAGACCCAGTACTTC	CASSHAAGGGGAAETQYF
TRBV7-2	TRBJ1-2	-	-	TGTGCCAGCAGCTTAGTGGGGACCACATCTTATGGCTACACCTTC	CASSLVGTTSYGYTF
TRBV6-5	TRBJ1-2	-	few	TGTGCCAGCAGTTACTCGATTAACAGGATAGCTGATGGCTACACCTTC	CASSYSINRIADGYTF
TRBV24-1	TRBJ1-3	-	-	TGTGCCACCAGTGATCCTCCCCGGGACACCATATATTTT	CATSDPPRDTIYF
TRBV27	TRBJ1-2	-	-	TGTGCCAGCGGCTCCTTTTCCTATGGCTACACCTTC	CASGSFSYGYTF
TRBV11-3	TRBJ2-1	-	-	TGTGCCAGCAGCTTAGAGGGTGGGGCCGGCAATGAGCAGTTCTTC	CASSLEGGAGNEQFF
TRBV7-9	TRBJ2-5	-	-	TGTGCCAGCAGCTTAGACTGGGAGCTCGGGACCCAGTACTTC	CASSLDWELGTQYF